Presented here are 2 T cell receptor beta chains from one specimen sequenced in a study of control samples from healthy donors and cancer patients. Generated by immunoSEQ multiplex PCR, the TCRdb table keeps only in-frame clones and is missing some. The repertoire holds 90,000 to 110,000 clones, with about 80% as singletons. Sample: blood. The receptor source for this set is a woman between 50 and 59 years old in good health.

This chain links TRBV7-2 with TRBJ2-5; no clear D gene. Trimming left V 3 bases short and J 5 bases short, with 10 bases between. The CDR3 contains 13 residues. Per germline, CDR1 SGHTA and CDR2 FQGNSA. In DNA form, the CDR3 reads TGTGCCAGCAGCTTTGGCCTCGGGGAGACCCAGTACTTC. It specifies CASSFGLGETQYF.

This clone was recorded once. This chain links TRBV20-1 with TRBJ2-3; no reliable D call. CDR3 size: 14 residues. V was pared by 3 bases and J by 0 bases, with 10 bases between. Germline V lookup: CDR1 DFQATT, CDR2 SNEGSKA (reference sequence). CDR3 region: CSASRLVSTDTQYF. For the CDR3, the DNA is TGCAGTGCTAGTCGATTAGTTAGCACAGATACGCAGTATTTT.